Following are 4 T cell receptor beta chains from one sample sequenced in a study of beta chain features in type 1 diabetes. Expressed TCRB transcripts were sequenced after all isolated RNA was converted to cDNA. Generated by immunoSEQ multiplex PCR, the TCRdb table keeps only in-frame clones and is missing some. The sample records about 360,000 clones, 10% to 15% being singletons. The sample consisted of naive CD4+ T cells from blood. These receptors were collected from a young man in good health.

The J gene is TRBJ1-4, the V gene TRBV5-1, with a weak D call TRBD1 (6 bases). With 4 bases removed from V and 8 bases from J, the gap between germline ends came to 12 bases. The CDR3 runs 13 residues. In germline, CDR1 is SGHRS, CDR2 YFSETQ. The CDR3 is CASSKEDREKLFF. The CDR3 nucleotides are TGCGCCAGCAGCAAGGAGGACAGAGAAAAACTGTTTTTT.

The chain joins TRBV21-1 to TRBJ2-6; the table's D call, TRBD2, was not checked against the DNA. TRBV21-1 is deemed a pseudogene. This CDR3 region has 20 residues. The CDR3 bases are TGTGCCAGCAGCAACGAAGGGAGACATCCATTAAACTCTGGGGCCAACGTCCTGACTTTC. Residues: CASSNEGRHPLNSGANVLTF.

This clone was recorded a few times. The chain carries TRBV5-1 and TRBJ2-3; a weak D match, TRBD2 (7 bases). The CDR3 totals 15 residues. Germline CDR1 reads SGHRS; CDR2 reads YFSETQ. The V end lost 4 bases, the J end lost 0 bases, and 12 bases lay between the germline ends. CDR3 protein: CASSKGGQSTDTQYF. CDR3 DNA: TGCGCCAGCAGCAAGGGGGGGCAAAGCACAGATACGCAGTATTTT.

Notes on this clone: Other DNA sequences of this sample code for an identical CDR3. This rearrangement joins TRBV18 to TRBJ2-5, with D maybe TRBD2 (6 bases). The CDR3 has 13 amino acids. V lost 3 bases to trimming and J lost 1 base, with 6 bases between them. Germline V gene lookup returns CDR1 KGHSH and CDR2 LQKENI. CDR3 DNA: TGTGCCAGCTCACCGGGACTCCAAGAGACCCAGTACTTC. This translates into CASSPGLQETQYF.